This paragraph reports one T cell receptor beta chain. Its antigen is unknown. Primers used in a second PCR of roughly 6 to 11 cycles were a sample-barcoded 5' primer and a J-beta primer mix. TCRdb redid the calling of the 5' RACE reads with MiXCR, one entry per CDR3 protein. The repertoire holds about 800,000 distinct CDR3 sequences, with 20% to 25% as singletons. CDR1 and CDR2 (germline): SGHKS, YYEKEE (reference sequence). V was pared by 3 bases and J by 4 bases, with 14 bases between. The CDR3 has 14 residues. The sample is drawn from a study of blood T cells in healthy people across ages. Study outcomes and limitations: Observed TCR beta diversity per million T cells went down as age went up. This fall followed a roughly linear course with age.

The same sample was also used in a study of T cells of mothers and their children. In that study: Material was donated by three healthy Caucasian mothers and their six children. Per mother, over 8 million TCR beta CDR3 reads were obtained; per child, approximately 3.2 million. Thymic selection, a shaping force on TCR recombination output, acts similarly in related and unrelated pairs.

The sequence came from a boy younger than 18 in good health. The sample taken for sequencing was blood. The chain carries TRBV5-5 and TRBJ2-7; D unclear. CDR3 sequence reads: CASSSPSGHYEQYF. Here the CDR3 DNA reads TGTGCCAGCAGCTCCCCGTCGGGCCATTACGAGCAGTACTTC.